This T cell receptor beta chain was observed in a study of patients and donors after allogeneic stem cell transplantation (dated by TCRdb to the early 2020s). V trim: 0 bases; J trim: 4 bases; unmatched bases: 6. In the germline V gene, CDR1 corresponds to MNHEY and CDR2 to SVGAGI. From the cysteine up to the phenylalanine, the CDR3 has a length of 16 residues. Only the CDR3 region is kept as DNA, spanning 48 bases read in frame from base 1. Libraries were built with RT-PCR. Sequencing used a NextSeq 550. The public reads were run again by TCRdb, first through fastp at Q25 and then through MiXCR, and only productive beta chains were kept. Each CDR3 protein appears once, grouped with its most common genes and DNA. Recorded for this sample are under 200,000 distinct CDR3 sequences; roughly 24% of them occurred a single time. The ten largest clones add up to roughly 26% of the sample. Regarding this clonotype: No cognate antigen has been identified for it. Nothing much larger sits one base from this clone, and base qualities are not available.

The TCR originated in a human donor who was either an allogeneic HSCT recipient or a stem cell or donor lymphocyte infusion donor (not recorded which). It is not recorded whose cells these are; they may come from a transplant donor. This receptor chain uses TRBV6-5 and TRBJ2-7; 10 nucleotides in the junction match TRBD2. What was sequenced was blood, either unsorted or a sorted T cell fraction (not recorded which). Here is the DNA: TGTGCCAGCAGTTACTCGTATTCACTAGCGGGGTACGAGCAGTACTTC. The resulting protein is CASSYSYSLAGYEQYF.